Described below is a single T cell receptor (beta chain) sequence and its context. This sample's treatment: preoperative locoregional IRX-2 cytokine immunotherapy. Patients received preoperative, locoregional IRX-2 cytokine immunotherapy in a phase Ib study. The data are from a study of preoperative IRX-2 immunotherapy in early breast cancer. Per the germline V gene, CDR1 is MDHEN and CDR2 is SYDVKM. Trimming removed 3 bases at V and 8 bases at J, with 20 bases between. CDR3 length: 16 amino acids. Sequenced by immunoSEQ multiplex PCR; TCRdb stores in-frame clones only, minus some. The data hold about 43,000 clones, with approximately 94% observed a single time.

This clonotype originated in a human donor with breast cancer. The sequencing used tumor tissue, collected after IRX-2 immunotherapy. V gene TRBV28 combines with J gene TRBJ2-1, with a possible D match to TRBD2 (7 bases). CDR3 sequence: CASSFYGEGESDEQFF. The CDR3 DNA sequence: TGTGCCAGCAGTTTCTATGGGGAGGGGGAGTCGGATGAGCAGTTCTTC.